These 30 T cell receptor beta chains were all obtained from the same sample, sequenced in a study of glioma-infiltrating T cells after dendritic cell vaccination. The table came from immunoSEQ multiplex PCR; TCRdb's copy has only in-frame clones and leaves some out. The sample lists about 65,000 clones; about 89% were seen once. Time point indicated: after dendritic cell vaccination, including at tumor progression/relapse. Specimen: blood, collected after dendritic cell vaccination. The receptors stem from a human donor with glioblastoma.

The rearrangement joins TRBV19 to TRBJ2-7; tentative D call: TRBD2 (5 bases). The V end was cut by 0 bases, the J end by 7 bases, with 10 bases between. The CDR3 contains 13 residues. From germline, CDR1 is LNHDA and CDR2 SQIVND (reference sequence). CDR3 sequence reads: CASSIDLTGEQYF. In nucleotides, the CDR3 is TGTGCCAGTAGTATAGATTTAACGGGGGAGCAGTACTTC.

The sample holds one count of this clone. This rearrangement joins TRBV27 to TRBJ2-1; 9 bases match TRBD1. Germline V CDR1 and CDR2: MNHEY, SMNVEV (reference sequence). The length of the CDR3 is 18 residues. After removal of 1 base from V and 9 bases from J, the junction contained 16 bases not matched to a gene. In DNA form, the CDR3 reads TGTGCCAGCAGTTTATTCTCTCTTGGGACAGGGTATGTGGCTGAGCAGTTCTTC. It yields the protein CASSLFSLGTGYVAEQFF.

This chain connects TRBV5-1 to TRBJ2-3, with D possibly TRBD2 on 6 matching bases. Germline V gene sequence: CDR1 SGHRS, CDR2 YFSETQ. The CDR3 is 15 amino acids. Trimming took off 2 bases at V and 2 bases at J, with 12 bases between the two ends. This CDR3 is CASSFDGTATDTQYF. CDR3 DNA: TGCGCCAGCAGCTTCGATGGGACTGCCACAGATACGCAGTATTTT.

The chain links TRBV11-3 to TRBJ2-1; perhaps TRBD2 as D (5 bases). Germline CDR1 is SGHNT and CDR2 is YENEEA. The CDR3 consists of 15 residues. With 1 base removed from V and 2 bases from J, the gap between germline ends came to 9 bases. The CDR3 DNA reads TGTGCCAGCAGCTTAGGGAGGAGTACCTACAATGAGCAGTTCTTC. It yields the protein CASSLGRSTYNEQFF.

This clone was counted a single time. This rearrangement joins TRBV7-8 to TRBJ1-5; 7 bases map to TRBD1. After removal of 4 bases from V and 1 base from J, the junction contained 16 bases not matched to a gene. CDR3 size: 19 residues. Germline loops: CDR1 SGHVS, CDR2 FQNEAQ. The CDR3 loop reads CASSSPPVRGLESNQPQHF. Written as DNA, the CDR3 is TGTGCCAGCAGCTCCCCCCCGGTAAGGGGGCTAGAGAGCAATCAGCCCCAGCATTTT.

The chain joins TRBV7-2 to TRBJ2-7; the D is unclear. The CDR3 is 14 residues long. Trimming left V 5 bases short and J 2 bases short, with 13 bases between. CDR1 SGHTA and CDR2 FQGNSA come from the germline V gene. The CDR3 loop reads CASSADWSTYEQYF. In DNA form, the CDR3 reads TGTGCCAGCAGCGCAGACTGGTCTACCTACGAGCAGTACTTC.

This clone has only one observation. V and J are TRBV19 and TRBJ2-3; the match to TRBD2 covers 10 bases. The V segment lost 3 bases and the J segment 4 bases; nucleotides outside the gene matches: 7. The germline CDR1 and CDR2 sequences are LNHDA and SQIVND (reference sequence). This CDR3 comprises 16 residues. CDR3 in amino acids: CASSMGALAGADTQYF. The CDR3 DNA is TGTGCCAGTAGTATGGGTGCGCTAGCGGGGGCAGATACGCAGTATTTT.

J is TRBJ1-1 and V is TRBV7-2; 9 positions agree with TRBD1. The CDR3 runs to 15 residues. V dropped 5 bases and J dropped 7; count of bases not matched to a gene: 11. The V gene's germline CDR1 is SGHTA and CDR2 FQGNSA. CDR3 loop: CASSPGPPGQGEAFF. In nucleotides, the CDR3 is TGTGCCAGCAGCCCCGGACCTCCGGGACAGGGTGAAGCTTTCTTT.

The chain carries TRBV27 and TRBJ2-5, with D possibly matching TRBD1 (5 bases). Gene TRBJ2-7 matches the end of the DNA better, so the J call may be wrong. Germline V gene lookup returns CDR1 MNHEY and CDR2 SMNVEV (reference sequence). The CDR3 is 13 residues long. The CDR3 region has the DNA TGTGCCAGCAGGCAAGGGGATTCCTACGAGCAGTACTTC. Protein product: CASRQGDSYEQYF.

The chain couples TRBV15 to TRBJ1-3, with unresolved D. Trimming pared 4 bases from V and 4 bases from J, leaving 17 bases between. The CDR3 length is 16 residues. Per germline, CDR1 LNHNV and CDR2 YYDKDF (reference sequence). Written as DNA, the CDR3 is TGTGCCACCAGCAAAATAGGAGGGCTTGGGGGAAACACCATATATTTT. Translation gives CATSKIGGLGGNTIYF.

The rearrangement uses TRBV9 and TRBJ1-2; D unclear. The CDR3 length is 14 residues. The germline V gene has CDR1 SGDLS and CDR2 YYNGEE. The germline V and J ends were trimmed by 0 bases and 5 bases, with 11 bases remaining between them. CDR3 residues: CASSVGGRMYGYTF. In DNA, the CDR3 is TGTGCCAGCAGCGTAGGAGGCCGGATGTATGGCTACACCTTC.

Here the CDR3 reads CATGTRTGRYGYTF. In nucleotides, the CDR3 is TGTGCCACCGGCACCCGGACAGGGCGTTATGGCTACACCTTC. The chain recombines TRBV15 with TRBJ1-2, with 8 bases that match TRBD1. CDR3 size: 14 residues. In germline, CDR1 is LNHNV, CDR2 YYDKDF (reference sequence). J was trimmed by 5 bases and V by 8 bases; bases with no gene match: 10.

The gene calls are TRBV7-5 and TRBJ2-7; the DNA was not used to check the table's D call, TRBD1. TRBV7-5 represents a pseudogene. The CDR3 is made up of 13 amino acids. As DNA, the CDR3 is TGTGCCATTACTCTGCCAGGGCCCTACGAGCAGTACTTC. It encodes CAITLPGPYEQYF.

The genes are TRBV12-5 and TRBJ1-2; TRBD1 agrees at 7 bases. The trim removed 7 bases at V and 7 bases at J, leaving 21 bases unmatched. Germline V gene lookup returns CDR1 LGHNT and CDR2 FRNRAP. The CDR3 has 17 amino acids. CDR3 coding DNA: TGTGCTAGTGCTTCCTGGGCCGGGACAGACCCCTCTTCTGGCTACACCTTC. Residues: CASASWAGTDPSSGYTF.

J is TRBJ2-7 and V is TRBV18, with D maybe TRBD2 (6 bases). The V gene's germline CDR1 is KGHSH and CDR2 LQKENI. The V and J ends lost 2 bases and 5 bases respectively, with 13 bases between them. The CDR3 is 14 amino acids. The CDR3 bases are TGTGCCAGCTCACCAGTTGGCGCTAGCGACGAGCAGTACTTC. The encoded protein is CASSPVGASDEQYF.

The chain recombines TRBV4-1 with TRBJ2-7, with D unresolved. Germline V gives CDR1 MGHRA, CDR2 YSYEKL. The germline V and J ends were trimmed by 3 bases and 3 bases, with 9 bases remaining between them. This CDR3 has 13 residues. In nucleotides, the CDR3 is TGCGCCAGCAGCCAGGCGGCCGACTACGAGCAGTACTTC. Encoded protein: CASSQAADYEQYF.

The genes are TRBV29-1 and TRBJ2-7; 9 bases align to TRBD2. Germline V gene data show CDR1 as SQVTM and CDR2 as ANQGSEA. There are 12 residues in the CDR3. Trimming cost V 7 bases and J 4 bases; bases outside gene matches: 5. Here the CDR3 reads CSAGLAGYEQYF. The DNA of the CDR3 is TGCAGCGCGGGACTAGCAGGTTACGAGCAGTACTTC.

The rearrangement links TRBV30 to TRBJ2-4; a weak D match, TRBD2 (5 bases). CDR1 GTSNPN and CDR2 SVGIG come from the germline V gene (reference sequence). The CDR3 covers 14 residues. V gave up 4 bases and J gave up 7 bases, with 17 bases separating them. The CDR3 bases are TGTGCCTGGACCCGGAAGGGAGCCCGGAACATTCAGTACTTC. Encoded protein: CAWTRKGARNIQYF.

The rearrangement joins TRBV11-3 to TRBJ2-5, with 10 positions matching TRBD1. The CDR3 is made up of 14 amino acids. The trim removed 5 bases at V and 5 bases at J, leaving 5 bases unmatched. Germline V gene data show CDR1 as SGHNT and CDR2 as YENEEA. CDR3 region: CASSRTGGLETQYF. CDR3 sequence (DNA): TGTGCCAGCAGCCGGACAGGGGGGTTGGAGACCCAGTACTTC.

The CDR3: CATTGTRSTDTQYF. CDR3 sequence (DNA): TGTGCCACAACCGGGACTAGATCCACAGATACGCAGTATTTT. J is TRBJ2-3 and V is TRBV2; 8 nucleotides agree with TRBD2. V lost 10 bases and J lost 2; bases outside the gene matches: 8. The CDR3 is 14 amino acids. CDR1 and CDR2 from the germline V gene are SNHLY and FYNNEI.

The V and J genes are TRBV15 and TRBJ1-5, with TRBD1 matching over 9 bases. Germline V lookup: CDR1 LNHNV, CDR2 YYDKDF (reference sequence). The CDR3 spans 19 residues. Trimming removed 1 base from V and 2 bases from J; junction bases left unmatched: 12. CDR3 coding DNA: TGTGCCACCAGCAGAGGGACGGGACAGGGACTACTTGGCAATCAGCCCCAGCATTTT. It translates to CATSRGTGQGLLGNQPQHF. The whole variable domain, filled in from reference TRBV15 and TRBJ1-5, reads DAMVIQNPRYQVTQFGKPVTLSCSQTLNHNVMYWYQQKSSQAPKLLFHYYDKDFNNEADTPDNFQSRRPNTSFCFLDIRSPGLGDTAMYLCATSRGTGQGLLGNQPQHFGDGTRLSIL.

This clone was counted between two and nine times. The rearrangement joins TRBV4-3 to TRBJ2-5; TRBD2 agrees at 9 bases. Losses at the gene ends were 0 bases for V and 4 bases for J; bases not matched to a gene: 6. Germline-derived CDR1 and CDR2 are LGHNA and YSLEER. The CDR3 consists of 16 residues. The CDR3 coding sequence is TGCGCCAGCAGCCAAGATCGCGCGGGGGGGCCAGAGACCCAGTACTTC. It codes for CASSQDRAGGPETQYF.

This clone was picked up one time. V is TRBV5-1 and J is TRBJ1-1; D is perhaps TRBD1 (5 bases). V lost 7 bases to trimming and J lost 6 bases, with 19 bases between them. The germline V gene has CDR1 SGHRS and CDR2 YFSETQ. This CDR3 has 14 amino acids. Written as DNA, the CDR3 is TGCGCCAGCGGGGCAGGGAGGCCGGGCGCTGAAGCTTTCTTT. Amino acid sequence: CASGAGRPGAEAFF. Filled out from reference TRBV5-1 and TRBJ1-1, the complete variable domain reads KAGVTQTPRYLIKTRGQQVTLSCSPISGHRSVSWYQQTPGQGLQFLFEYFSETQRNKGNFPGRFSGRQFSNSRSEMNVSTLELGDSALYLCASGAGRPGAEAFFGQGTRLTVV.

This chain uses TRBV14 with TRBJ2-2, with D unclear. The CDR3 is made up of 13 amino acids. The germline V gene has CDR1 SGHDN and CDR2 FVKESK. V was pared by 4 bases and J by 6 bases, with 9 bases between. CDR3 residues: CASSPSMAGELFF. Written as DNA, the CDR3 is TGTGCCAGCAGCCCGAGTATGGCCGGGGAGCTGTTTTTT.

CDR3 region: CASSLAAGTRTDTQYF. The CDR3 DNA is TGTGCCAGCAGCCTAGCCGCCGGGACTAGGACAGATACGCAGTATTTT. The chain is built from TRBV5-5 and TRBJ2-3, with 8 bases matching TRBD2. CDR3 length equals 16 residues. Trimming removed 4 bases from V and 3 bases from J; junction bases left unmatched: 10. Germline V gene sequence: CDR1 SGHKS, CDR2 YYEKEE (reference sequence). Full variable domain (remainder filled in from reference TRBV5-5 and TRBJ2-3): DAGVTQSPTHLIKTRGQQVTLRCSPISGHKSVSWYQQVLGQGPQFIFQYYEKEERGRGNFPDRFSARQFPNYSSELNVNALLLGDSALYLCASSLAAGTRTDTQYFGPGTRLTVL.

V is TRBV30 and J is TRBJ2-5; D possibly corresponds to TRBD1 (6 bases). Trimming removed 1 base at V and 4 bases at J, with 16 bases between. This CDR3 region has 15 residues. Per the germline V gene, CDR1 is GTSNPN and CDR2 is SVGIG (reference sequence). The CDR3 DNA sequence: TGTGCCTGGAGTGCACAGGGAAAGGGGGTAGAGACCCAGTACTTC. Translation gives CAWSAQGKGVETQYF.

The V gene is TRBV5-1, the J gene TRBJ1-1, with a weak D call TRBD1 (5 bases). The CDR3 consists of 12 residues. In germline, CDR1 is SGHRS, CDR2 YFSETQ. V lost 4 bases to trimming and J lost 8 bases, with 12 bases between them. CDR3 sequence (DNA): TGCGCCAGCAGCGGAACACAGGTGGAAGCTTTCTTT. It codes for CASSGTQVEAFF. The full variable domain, in which reference TRBV5-1 and TRBJ1-1 provide the parts outside the CDR3, is KAGVTQTPRYLIKTRGQQVTLSCSPISGHRSVSWYQQTPGQGLQFLFEYFSETQRNKGNFPGRFSGRQFSNSRSEMNVSTLELGDSALYLCASSGTQVEAFFGQGTRLTVV.

This chain joins TRBV5-6 and TRBJ1-1, with D perhaps matching TRBD1 (6 bases). Trimming cost V 0 bases and J 11 bases, with 11 bases left between them. Germline CDR1 reads SGHDT; CDR2 reads YYEEEE. This CDR3 is built from 12 residues. The CDR3 protein is CASSLASGGAFF. CDR3 nucleotide sequence: TGTGCCAGCAGCTTGGCCAGTGGGGGCGCTTTCTTT.

The chain links TRBV6-5 to TRBJ2-3; TRBD1 agrees at 9 bases. The CDR3 is 13 amino acids. The germline gives CDR1 MNHEY, CDR2 SVGAGI. The CDR3 region has the DNA TGTTCGGTGAGGGGACAGGGCTTAGATACGCAGTATTTT. Residues: CSVRGQGLDTQYF.

The V and J genes are TRBV5-6 and TRBJ1-5, with D tentatively TRBD1 (5 bases). Germline V gives CDR1 SGHDT, CDR2 YYEEEE. The CDR3 has 16 residues. The germline V and J ends were trimmed by 1 base and 0 bases, with 11 bases remaining between them. Here the CDR3 DNA reads TGTGCCAGCAGCTTGAGGGACTTTTATAGCAATCAGCCCCAGCATTTT. Its protein is CASSLRDFYSNQPQHF. The full variable domain, completed using reference TRBV5-6 and TRBJ1-5, is DAGVTQSPTHLIKTRGQQVTLRCSPKSGHDTVSWYQQALGQGPQFIFQYYEEEERQRGNFPDRFSGHQFPNYSSELNVNALLLGDSALYLCASSLRDFYSNQPQHFGDGTRLSIL.